The TCR beta chain under discussion was sequenced for a study of blood T cell repertoires in COVID-19 (dated by TCRdb to 2019 to 2021). For context, the study as a whole: Samples covering the acute and convalescent phases of COVID-19 were provided by collaborators in the United States, Italy and Spain. The prospective study material was composed of cDNA or gDNA derived from T cells, B-cell-depleted T cells, or PBMCs. Deeply sampled blood TCRbeta repertoires from subjects exposed to, actively infected with, or recovered from COVID-19 were included in the dataset. The repertoires were released in a freely available public database intended as a resource for research on the immune response to SARS-CoV-2. The samples were drawn from two sources: the first 160 participants of the ongoing ImmuneRACE study, and 950 to 1,500 subjects contributed by 6 global collaborators. A de-identified subject ID, COVID-19 status, age in years and sex were almost always included in the sample metadata. Where HLA class I and class II types were available, the types were taken from metadata supplied by the sample provider, not from assay-based typing.

One collaborating source in Seattle enrolled patients during active infection and followed them longitudinally through the course of disease. The collaborating institutions used their own protocols to collect whole blood in K2EDTA tubes. For TCRbeta analysis, collaborator samples were shipped as frozen whole blood, as isolated PBMCs, or as DNA extracted from either sample type. Of note for this clone: Its antigen remains unidentified. No per-base quality is available; no much larger clone lies one base away.

Spanning cysteine to phenylalanine, the CDR3 consists of 13 amino acids. Here the CDR3 DNA is all that survives: 39 bases in frame from base 1. The V end loses 0 bases and the J end loses 7 bases, and a stretch of 10 bases separates them. The germline V gene (reference sequence) gives CDR1 as SGHNT and CDR2 as YYREEE. TCRbeta CDR3 regions were amplified from genomic DNA using the immunoSEQ Assay, a bias-controlled multiplex PCR. On the authors' methods: Within the assay, amplification of reference gene primers was used to estimate how many nucleated cells each sample contained. To quantify the absolute abundance of each unique TCRbeta CDR3 rearrangement, sequence reads were collapsed and filtered. For each sample, productive Simpson clonality was calculated as the square root of Simpson's diversity index over productive rearrangements. Imported from immuneACCESS, the table was reduced by TCRdb to in-frame sequences with V and J called. These copies leave out some clones; in studies compared against another copy, an unresolved V gene accounts for under half, and the cause of the remainder is not known. The V and J calls and clone size are taken from that table; D and trimming were inferred from the DNA. The sample table shows some 73,000 clones, and 86% are seen once. The ten largest clones add up to about 5.7% of the sample.

Study-level results and caveats: Clinical and demographic metadata were provided uncurated, with the amount varying by source and participant.

The chain couples TRBV5-4 to TRBJ1-1, with the D gene too uncertain to name. The sequence was collected from a man older than 75 with COVID-19, enrolled during active disease. The sequenced sample was peripheral blood. The base sequence is TGTGCCAGCAGCTTGGCCTCTACGGGTGAAGCTTTCTTT. Translated, it gives CASSLASTGEAFF.